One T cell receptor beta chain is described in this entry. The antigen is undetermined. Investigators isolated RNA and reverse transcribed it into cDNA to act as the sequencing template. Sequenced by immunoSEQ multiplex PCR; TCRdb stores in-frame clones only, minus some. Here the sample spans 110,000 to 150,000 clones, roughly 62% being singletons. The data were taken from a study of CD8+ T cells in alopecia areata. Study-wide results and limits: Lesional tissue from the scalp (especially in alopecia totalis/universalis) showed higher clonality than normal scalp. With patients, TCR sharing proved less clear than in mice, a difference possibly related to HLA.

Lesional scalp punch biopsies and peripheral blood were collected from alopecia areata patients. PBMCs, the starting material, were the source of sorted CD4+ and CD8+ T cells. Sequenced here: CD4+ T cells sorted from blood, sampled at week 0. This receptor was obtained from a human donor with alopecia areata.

This CDR3 is CASSERGANVLTF. In DNA form, the CDR3 reads TGTGCCAGCAGTGAACGTGGAGCCAACGTCCTGACTTTC. The rearrangement uses TRBV25-1 and TRBJ2-6, with D hard to call. The CDR3 totals 13 residues. V dropped 2 bases and J dropped 7 bases, with 6 bases sitting between them. Germline-derived CDR1 and CDR2 are MGHDK and SYGVNS.